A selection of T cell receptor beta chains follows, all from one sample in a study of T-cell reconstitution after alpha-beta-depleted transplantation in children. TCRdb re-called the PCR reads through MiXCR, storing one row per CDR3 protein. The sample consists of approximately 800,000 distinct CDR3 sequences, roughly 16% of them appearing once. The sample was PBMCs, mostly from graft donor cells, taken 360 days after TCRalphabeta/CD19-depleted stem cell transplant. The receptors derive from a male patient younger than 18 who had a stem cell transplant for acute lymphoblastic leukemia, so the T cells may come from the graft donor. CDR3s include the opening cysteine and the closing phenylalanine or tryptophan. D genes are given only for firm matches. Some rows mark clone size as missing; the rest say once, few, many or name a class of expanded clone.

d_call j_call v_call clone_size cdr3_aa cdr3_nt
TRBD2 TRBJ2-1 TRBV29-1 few CSVAGPGLGLDHEQFF TGCAGCGTCGCTGGGCCGGGACTAGGACTAGACCATGAGCAGTTCTTC
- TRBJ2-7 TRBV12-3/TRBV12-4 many CASRRGSSYEQYF TGTGCCAGCAGGAGGGGAAGCTCCTACGAGCAGTACTTC
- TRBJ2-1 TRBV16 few CASSQWSPQFF TGTGCCAGCAGCCAATGGTCACCGCAGTTCTTC
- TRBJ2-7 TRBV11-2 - CASRDASSYEQYF TGTGCCAGCAGGGACGCCAGCTCCTACGAGCAGTACTTC
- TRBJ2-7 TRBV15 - CATSGKETDSLYPYEQYF TGTGCCACCAGCGGTAAAGAGACGGACAGTCTATACCCCTACGAGCAGTACTTC
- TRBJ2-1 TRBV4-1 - CASSHLTGYNEQFF TGCGCCAGCAGCCACCTGACAGGCTACAATGAGCAGTTCTTC
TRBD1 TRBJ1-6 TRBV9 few CASSGHQGGNSPLHF TGTGCCAGCAGCGGCCACCAGGGGGGCAATTCACCCCTCCACTTT
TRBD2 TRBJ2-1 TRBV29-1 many CSVDFLREDHNEQFF TGCAGCGTTGATTTTTTGCGGGAGGACCACAATGAGCAGTTCTTC
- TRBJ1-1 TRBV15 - CATSPLRAMNTEAFF TGTGCCACCAGCCCGCTAAGGGCCATGAACACTGAAGCTTTCTTT
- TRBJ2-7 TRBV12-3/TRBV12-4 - CASSSIGLSYEQYF TGTGCCAGCAGCTCAATAGGGTTAAGCTACGAGCAGTACTTC
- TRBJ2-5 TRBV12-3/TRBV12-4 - CASSFHKSTSETQYF TGTGCCAGCAGTTTCCATAAGAGTACTTCGGAGACCCAGTACTTC
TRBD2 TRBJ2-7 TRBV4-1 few CASSQGGLAAYEQYF TGCGCCAGCAGCCAGGGTGGACTAGCGGCCTACGAGCAGTACTTC
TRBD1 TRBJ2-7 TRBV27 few CATMPFGQELYEQYF TGTGCCACCATGCCCTTTGGACAGGAGCTCTACGAGCAGTACTTC
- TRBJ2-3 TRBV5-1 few CASTLGSTDTQYF TGCGCCAGCACCCTTGGTAGCACAGATACGCAGTATTTT
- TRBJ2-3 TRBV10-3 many CAILDKGSYTDTQYF TGTGCCATCCTAGATAAGGGCAGCTACACAGATACGCAGTATTTT
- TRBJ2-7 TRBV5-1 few CASSLGSARKQYF TGCGCCAGCAGCTTGGGATCGGCTAGAAAGCAGTACTTC
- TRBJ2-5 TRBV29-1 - CSLEGDSGEGTQYF TGCAGCCTAGAGGGGGATAGTGGGGAGGGGACCCAGTACTTC
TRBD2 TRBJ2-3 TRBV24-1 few CANHSGRAADTQYF TGTGCCAATCATAGCGGGAGGGCCGCAGATACGCAGTATTTT
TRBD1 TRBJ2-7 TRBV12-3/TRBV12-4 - CASSGDRAVSYEQYF TGTGCCAGCAGCGGGGACAGGGCAGTTTCCTACGAGCAGTACTTC
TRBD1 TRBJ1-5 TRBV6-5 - CASSFYRGEQPQHF TGTGCCAGCAGTTTCTACAGGGGCGAGCAGCCCCAGCATTTT
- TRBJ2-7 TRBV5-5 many CASSVPGSYEQYF TGTGCCAGCAGCGTACCGGGTTCCTACGAGCAGTACTTC
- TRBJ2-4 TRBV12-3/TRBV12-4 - CASSFRASFQYF TGTGCCAGCAGTTTCCGGGCTTCGTTTCAGTACTTC
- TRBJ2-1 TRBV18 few CASSPPLPGGDPDNEQFF TGTGCCAGCTCACCACCGCTGCCGGGGGGCGACCCGGACAATGAGCAGTTCTTC
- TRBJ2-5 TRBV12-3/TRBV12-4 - CASSFAPHDETQYF TGTGCCAGCAGTTTTGCCCCTCACGACGAGACCCAGTACTTC
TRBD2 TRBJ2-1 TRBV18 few CASSRTSGRLTSYNEQFF TGTGCCAGTTCACGGACTAGCGGGAGGCTAACCTCCTACAATGAGCAGTTCTTC
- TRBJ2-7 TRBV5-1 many CASSLDRSPNEQYF TGCGCCAGCAGCCTCGACAGATCCCCTAACGAGCAGTACTTC
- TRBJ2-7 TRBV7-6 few CASSLVPFTYEQYF TGTGCCAGCAGCTTAGTTCCTTTTACCTACGAGCAGTACTTC